The source of this TCR beta chain is a study of T cells in Graves' hyperthyroidism and ophthalmopathy. Study details: Before treatment of any kind, peripheral blood was taken at initial diagnosis.

For this clonotype: The target antigen is unknown.

Template material for amplifying TCR beta CDR3 regions consisted of RNA transcripts. Researchers ran a first-round RT-PCR on the TCR CDR3 using the HTBI primer set. TCRdb independently ran MiXCR on the multiplex PCR reads; one entry per CDR3 protein. The table lists over 500,000 distinct CDR3 sequences, 14% of them singletons. Recently diagnosed hyperthyroidism of less than 2 months' duration affected patients aged 18 to 65. Exclusion of patients followed from uncontrolled infection, other autoimmune disease, pregnancy or lactation. This CDR3 spans 11 amino acids. V gave up 6 bases and J gave up 6 bases, with 8 bases separating them. The germline V gene has CDR1 DFQATT and CDR2 SNEGSKA (reference sequence). Study-wide points: Most clonotypes expanded in the thyroid (above 0.001) were also present in blood.

The sample comprised blood. The chain combines TRBV20-1 with TRBJ1-4; D remains unclear. The source is a woman in her 40s with Graves' hyperthyroidism. The CDR3 nucleotides read TGCAGTGCCACAGTGGATGAAAAACTGTTTTTT. Protein: CSATVDEKLFF.